The clone carrying this T cell receptor beta chain was recorded once. The length of the CDR3 is 16 residues. The ends were cut back, 3 bases at V and 1 base at J, with 12 bases in the middle. The germline CDR1 and CDR2 sequences are SGHAT and FQNNGV. Each CDR3 protein is one row after TCRdb ran MiXCR on the RT-PCR reads. Here the sample spans more than 550,000 distinct CDR3 sequences, approximately 15% being singletons. The chain recombines TRBV11-2 with TRBJ2-2, with D tentatively TRBD1 (5 bases). Source material: memory CD4+ T cells from blood. This TCR was sampled from a female donor in good health, serving as a healthy control. CDR3 protein: CASSLRPQVNTGELFF. In DNA, the CDR3 is TGTGCCAGCAGCTTGAGGCCACAGGTGAACACCGGGGAGCTGTTTTTT.